The 11 T cell receptor beta chains below all came from one sample that was sequenced in a study of technical replicates of blood from a few donors. Clones were sequenced by immunoSEQ multiplex PCR, and TCRdb holds only the in-frame ones, with some missing. This table holds around 56,000 clones, roughly 96% found once. Source material: PBMCs. The receptors shown here come from a human donor in good health. Some clones in this sample may be carry-over from other donors' samples.

This chain connects TRBV18 to TRBJ2-5, with 8 bases that match TRBD1. The CDR3 consists of 14 residues. V lost 4 bases, J lost 5 bases, and 6 bases stayed unmatched. CDR1 KGHSH and CDR2 LQKENI come from the germline V gene. For the CDR3, the DNA is TGTGCCAGCTCACGACAGGGGTTGGGGGAGACCCAGTACTTC. It encodes CASSRQGLGETQYF.

The J gene is TRBJ2-3, the V gene TRBV6-5; 7 bases are shared with TRBD2. This CDR3 comprises 11 residues. From germline, CDR1 is MNHEY and CDR2 SVGAGI. V lost 6 bases, J lost 8 bases, and 2 bases stayed unmatched. CDR3 sequence: CASRGGVTQYF. CDR3 nucleotide sequence: TGTGCCAGCAGGGGAGGGGTTACGCAGTATTTT.

The chain joins TRBV11-2 to TRBJ2-5; D is possibly TRBD2 (6 bases). Germline CDR1 SGHAT, CDR2 FQNNGV. V lost 5 bases and J lost 1, with 8 bases in between. CDR3 size: 13 residues. CDR3 residues: CASSLGLQETQYF. DNA for the CDR3: TGTGCCAGCAGCCTGGGACTCCAAGAGACCCAGTACTTC. The full variable domain, its missing parts supplied by reference TRBV11-2 and TRBJ2-5, is EAGVAQSPRYKIIEKRQSVAFWCNPISGHATLYWYQQILGQGPKLLIQFQNNGVVDDSQLPKDRFSAERLKGVDSTLKIQPAKLEDSAVYLCASSLGLQETQYFGPGTRLLVL.

This chain links TRBV4-1 with TRBJ2-7, with 11 bases that match TRBD2. This CDR3 region has 15 residues. Germline CDR1 reads MGHRA; CDR2 reads YSYEKL. J gave up 3 bases and V 4 bases, and 5 bases lay outside the gene matches. CDR3 sequence: CASSLGTSGLYEQYF. CDR3 in DNA: TGCGCCAGCAGCCTCGGGACTAGCGGTCTCTACGAGCAGTACTTC.

This sequence joins TRBV19 and TRBJ1-1, with D unclear. V was shortened by 5 bases and J by 0 bases, with 13 bases between the two germline ends. Germline lookup yields CDR1 LNHDA and CDR2 SQIVND (reference sequence). This CDR3 is built from 15 residues. CDR3 in amino acids: CASSPHSGLNTEAFF. The CDR3 nucleotides are TGTGCCAGTAGTCCCCATAGCGGCCTGAACACTGAAGCTTTCTTT. Complete variable domain (other parts from reference TRBV19 and TRBJ1-1): DGGITQSPKYLFRKEGQNVTLSCEQNLNHDAMYWYRQDPGQGLRLIYYSQIVNDFQKGDIAEGYSVSREKKESFPLTVTSAQKNPTAFYLCASSPHSGLNTEAFFGQGTRLTVV.

The V gene is TRBV14, the J gene TRBJ2-2; 7 nucleotides agree with TRBD1. The V gene's germline CDR1 is SGHDN and CDR2 FVKESK. CDR3 length equals 15 residues. The J segment lost 5 bases and the V segment lost 5 bases, leaving 8 bases of the junction unmatched. CDR3 amino acids: CASSSKQGRTGELFF. Here the CDR3 DNA reads TGTGCCAGCAGCTCCAAACAGGGGCGAACCGGGGAGCTGTTTTTT.

This chain connects TRBV15 to TRBJ2-7; the D is unclear. This CDR3 has 15 residues. The ends were cut back, 0 bases at V and 2 bases at J, with 11 bases in the middle. From germline, CDR1 is LNHNV and CDR2 YYDKDF (reference sequence). CDR3 coding DNA: TGTGCCACCAGCAGAGATAGTGGGCAGGCCTACGAGCAGTACTTC. Translated: CATSRDSGQAYEQYF.

The chain links TRBV30 to TRBJ1-4, with TRBD1 identical over 9 bases. The J segment lost 7 bases and the V segment lost 0 bases, leaving 9 bases of the junction unmatched. Germline CDR1 GTSNPN, CDR2 SVGIG (reference sequence). The CDR3 has 16 amino acids. In nucleotides, the CDR3 is TGTGCCTGGAGTGTCCCGGGACAGGGAGGGGCTGAAAAACTGTTTTTT. Translation: CAWSVPGQGGAEKLFF.

V is TRBV4-3 and J is TRBJ1-1; no reliable D call. The CDR3 runs 13 residues. Trimming pared 4 bases from V and 5 bases from J, leaving 11 bases between. Looked up from germline, CDR1 is LGHNA and CDR2 is YSLEER. The CDR3 nucleotides read TGCGCCAGCAGCCCCAAACTGTGGACTGAAGCTTTCTTT. This gives the protein CASSPKLWTEAFF.

This rearrangement joins TRBV5-6 to TRBJ2-4; 9 positions agree with TRBD1. J lost 7 bases, V lost 2 bases, and 7 bases had no gene match. The CDR3 extends over 15 amino acids. Germline loops: CDR1 SGHDT, CDR2 YYEEEE. Here the CDR3 reads CASSFRTGVFNIQYF. In nucleotides, the CDR3 is TGTGCCAGCAGCTTTCGGACAGGGGTTTTCAACATTCAGTACTTC.

The rearrangement uses TRBV5-5 and TRBJ2-1; 13 bases match TRBD2. This CDR3 spans 16 amino acids. V was clipped by 4 bases and J by 9 bases; unmatched bases: 10. The germline V gene has CDR1 SGHKS and CDR2 YYEKEE (reference sequence). The CDR3 DNA follows: TGTGCCAGCAGCGAAACTAGCGGGAGGGTAGGTAGTGAGCAGTTCTTC. Translating it yields CASSETSGRVGSEQFF.